This entry lists 29 T cell receptor beta chains sequenced from one sample in a study of T cells in localized non-small cell lung cancer (dated by TCRdb to between 2020 and 2021). The library was produced with the immunoSEQ multiplex PCR assay. The table was pulled from immuneACCESS by TCRdb, which kept in-frame rearrangements only. Such tables lose some clones; where checked, under half of the loss comes from unresolved V genes, and the rest has no known cause. Within this sample are 30,000 to 50,000 clones, with roughly three quarters of them counted one time only. About 37% of the sample belongs to the ten largest clones. The material was PBMCs, obtained before any cancer treatment. The source is a woman between 40 and 69 years old with stage II squamous cell lung carcinoma.

The chain has TRBV5-5 and TRBJ2-1; D tentatively fits TRBD1 or TRBD2 (5 bases each). The CDR3 is made up of 15 amino acids. Germline V gene sequence: CDR1 SGHKS, CDR2 YYEKEE (reference sequence). The V end lost 5 bases, the J end lost 8 bases, and 20 bases lay between the germline ends. CDR3 coding DNA: TGTGCCAGCAGAACCGGGACCGAATTCGGCGATGAGCAGTTCTTC. Encoded protein: CASRTGTEFGDEQFF.

The chain joins TRBV28 to TRBJ1-5; no clear D. The CDR3 runs 13 residues. Germline values: CDR1 MDHEN, CDR2 SYDVKM. Trimming pared 3 bases from V and 5 bases from J, leaving 8 bases between. The CDR3: CASSFGVHQPQHF. The CDR3 region has the DNA TGTGCCAGCAGTTTCGGGGTCCATCAGCCCCAGCATTTT.

J is TRBJ2-5 and V is TRBV2, with TRBD1 matching over 7 bases. V shed 1 base and J 2 bases; nucleotides not matched to a gene: 1. Germline CDR1 SNHLY, CDR2 FYNNEI. CDR3 size: 14 residues. The CDR3 DNA is TGTGCCAGCAGTGAAGGGGACAGTCAAGAGACCCAGTACTTC. This codes for CASSEGDSQETQYF.

V and J are TRBV4-2 and TRBJ2-7; D possibly uses TRBD1 or TRBD2 (6 bases each). Germline values: CDR1 LGHNA, CDR2 YNFKEQ. The CDR3 runs to 16 residues. V was clipped by 0 bases and J by 10 bases, with 22 bases between them. The CDR3 nucleotides are TGTGCCAGCAGCCAAGATTTAAAGGGGGGTTTCGGGCGTCAGTACTTC. Protein sequence: CASSQDLKGGFGRQYF.

The rearrangement uses TRBV10-3 and TRBJ2-3, with 9 bases that match TRBD2. The germline V gene encodes CDR1 ENHRY and CDR2 SYGVKD. This CDR3 comprises 14 residues. V dropped 6 bases and J dropped 2; count of bases not matched to a gene: 3. This chain's CDR3 is CAIRTSGYTDTQYF. DNA for the CDR3: TGTGCCATCAGGACTAGCGGTTACACAGATACGCAGTATTTT.

Comments on this clone: Other DNA sequences in this sample translate to the same CDR3. The J gene is TRBJ2-5, the V gene TRBV4-2; weak D call: TRBD1 (5 bases). Germline CDR1 is LGHNA and CDR2 is YNFKEQ. The ends were cut back, 0 bases at V and 2 bases at J, with 10 bases in the middle. This CDR3 region has 15 residues. The CDR3 coding sequence is TGTGCCAGCAGCCAAGAATGGGGCGGTCAAGAGACCCAGTACTTC. Translated: CASSQEWGGQETQYF.

J is TRBJ1-2 and V is TRBV2; no reliable D call. Trimming left V 5 bases short and J 0 bases short, with 13 bases between. Germline CDR1 reads SNHLY; CDR2 reads FYNNEI. The CDR3 extends over 15 amino acids. CDR3 DNA sequence: TGTGCCAGCAGTCCCGGACTAGCGACTAACTATGGCTACACCTTC. Translation gives CASSPGLATNYGYTF. The full variable domain, its missing parts supplied by reference TRBV2 and TRBJ1-2, is EPEVTQTPSHQVTQMGQEVILRCVPISNHLYFYWYRQILGQKVEFLVSFYNNEISEKSEIFDDQFSVERPDGSNFTLKIRSTKLEDSAMYFCASSPGLATNYGYTFGSGTRLTVV.

This chain uses TRBV5-1 with TRBJ2-1, with 10 bases lining up with TRBD2. Germline V lookup: CDR1 SGHRS, CDR2 YFSETQ. This CDR3 has 13 residues. Trimming at V came to 0 bases and at J to 13 bases, leaving 4 bases not matched to a gene. CDR3 region: CASSLALAGVQFF. CDR3 sequence (DNA): TGCGCCAGCAGCTTGGCCCTAGCGGGAGTTCAGTTCTTC.

This clone was seen only once. V gene TRBV10-3 combines with J gene TRBJ2-7; D gene uncertain. V was clipped by 7 bases and J by 1 base, with 11 bases between them. The CDR3 totals 13 residues. Per germline, CDR1 ENHRY and CDR2 SYGVKD. The CDR3 loop reads CAIMEFPSYEQYF. Here the CDR3 DNA reads TGTGCCATCATGGAGTTCCCTTCCTACGAGCAGTACTTC.

This chain connects TRBV28 to TRBJ2-7; 7 nucleotides align to TRBD1. Germline-derived CDR1 and CDR2 are MDHEN and SYDVKM. V gave up 3 bases and J gave up 0 bases; unmatched junction bases: 11. The CDR3 runs 17 residues. CDR3 nucleotide sequence: TGTGCCAGCAGTTTTCCCCGGGACAGACTAAGCTCCTACGAGCAGTACTTC. It codes for CASSFPRDRLSSYEQYF.

The CDR3 reads CASSQDQGENSPLHF. CDR3 in DNA: TGTGCCAGCAGCCAAGATCAAGGGGAAAATTCACCCCTCCACTTT. V and J are TRBV4-2 and TRBJ1-6; D may be TRBD1 (5 bases). Deletions cut 0 bases from V and 7 bases from J, with 10 bases between. Germline V CDR1 and CDR2: LGHNA, YNFKEQ. The CDR3 runs 15 residues.

The V and J genes are TRBV2 and TRBJ2-1; D possibly uses TRBD1 or TRBD2 (5 bases each). V dropped 4 bases and J dropped 1 base, with 11 bases sitting between them. Germline V gene sequence: CDR1 SNHLY, CDR2 FYNNEI. CDR3 size: 15 residues. This chain's CDR3 is CASSGDDASYNEQFF. For the CDR3, the DNA is TGTGCCAGCAGTGGGGACGACGCATCCTACAATGAGCAGTTCTTC.

The chain has TRBV6-6 and TRBJ1-1, with D possibly matching TRBD1 (6 bases). There are 15 residues in the CDR3. The germline V gene encodes CDR1 MNHNY and CDR2 SVGAGI (reference sequence). V dropped 4 bases and J dropped 0 bases, with 12 bases sitting between them. The CDR3 is CASSLNGGMNTEAFF. The CDR3 coding sequence is TGTGCCAGCAGTTTAAACGGGGGCATGAACACTGAAGCTTTCTTT.

This chain joins TRBV9 and TRBJ1-1; TRBD1 might be the D (5 bases). The CDR3 has 11 residues. Germline assignment: CDR1 SGDLS and CDR2 YYNGEE. Trimming removed 1 base from V and 11 bases from J, with 9 bases in between. CDR3 DNA sequence: TGTGCCAGCAGCGTATCGGGGCGGGCTTTCTTT. This gives the protein CASSVSGRAFF.

The rearrangement links TRBV6-1 to TRBJ1-1, with no clear D. CDR1 is MNHNS and CDR2 is SASEGT in the germline V gene. V was pared by 2 bases and J by 8 bases, with 9 bases between. This CDR3 comprises 12 residues. The CDR3 reads CASSETGSEAFF. CDR3 DNA: TGTGCCAGCAGTGAAACGGGATCCGAAGCTTTCTTT.

The chain recombines TRBV5-1 with TRBJ1-6; D call uncertain. This CDR3 is 14 amino acids long. Germline V gene data show CDR1 as SGHRS and CDR2 as YFSETQ. The V end was cut by 7 bases, the J end by 10 bases, with 18 bases between. CDR3 nucleotide sequence: TGCGCCAGCTGGTCGGGGTCCGGTGACTCACCCCTCCACTTT. This gives the protein CASWSGSGDSPLHF.

The gene calls are TRBV5-4 and TRBJ2-2; tentatively, D is TRBD2 (5 bases). Germline values: CDR1 SGHNT, CDR2 YYREEE (reference sequence). The V gene lost 2 bases and the J gene lost 2 bases, with 7 bases spanning the gap. The CDR3 contains 14 residues. The CDR3 loop reads CASSFPGNTGELFF. The CDR3, as DNA: TGTGCCAGCAGCTTTCCGGGAAACACCGGGGAGCTGTTTTTT.

This chain links TRBV13 with TRBJ2-3; a weak D match, TRBD1 (5 bases). V was trimmed by 4 bases and J by 4 bases, leaving 9 bases between them. The CDR3 length is 13 residues. Germline V gene sequence: CDR1 PRHDT, CDR2 FYEKMQ (reference sequence). As DNA, the CDR3 is TGTGCCAGCAGCTCAGGGATTTCAGATACGCAGTATTTT. It specifies CASSSGISDTQYF. Full variable domain (missing parts from reference TRBV13 and TRBJ2-3): AAGVIQSPRHLIKEKRETATLKCYPIPRHDTVYWYQQGPGQDPQFLISFYEKMQSDKGSIPDRFSAQQFSDYHSELNMSSLELGDSALYFCASSSGISDTQYFGPGTRLTVL.

The chain combines TRBV7-9 with TRBJ2-1; perhaps TRBD2 as D (6 bases). Trimming stripped 1 base from V and 2 bases from J, with 12 bases between. The CDR3 spans 16 residues. The V gene's germline CDR1 is SEHNR and CDR2 FQNEAQ (reference sequence). CDR3 residues: CASSLDVGGAYNEQFF. The CDR3 DNA sequence: TGTGCCAGCAGCTTAGACGTGGGAGGTGCCTACAATGAGCAGTTCTTC.

The rearrangement joins TRBV18 to TRBJ1-2; D is uncertain. The length of the CDR3 is 14 residues. Trimming took off 2 bases at V and 6 bases at J, with 13 bases between the two ends. Germline-derived CDR1 and CDR2 are KGHSH and LQKENI. This CDR3 reads CASSPTKETDGYTF. The CDR3 DNA reads as TGTGCCAGCTCACCAACGAAGGAGACGGATGGCTACACCTTC. The whole variable domain, filled in from reference TRBV18 and TRBJ1-2, reads NAGVMQNPRHLVRRRGQEARLRCSPMKGHSHVYWYRQLPEEGLKFMVYLQKENIIDESGMPKERFSAEFPKEGPSILRIQQVVRGDSAAYFCASSPTKETDGYTFGSGTRLTVV.

The chain links TRBV28 to TRBJ2-1; 7 nucleotides match TRBD2. There are 15 residues in the CDR3. The trim removed 2 bases at V and 5 bases at J, leaving 6 bases unmatched. The germline V gene has CDR1 MDHEN and CDR2 SYDVKM. The CDR3 loop reads CASSLNGGRNNEQFF. The CDR3 DNA sequence: TGTGCCAGCAGTTTAAACGGCGGGAGAAACAATGAGCAGTTCTTC.

In this sample, this clone turned up once. V is TRBV27 and J is TRBJ2-1; 10 bases align to TRBD2. The CDR3 runs to 17 residues. Germline assignment: CDR1 MNHEY and CDR2 SMNVEV (reference sequence). V trimming: 5 bases; J trimming: 4 bases; junction bases outside the gene matches: 11. The CDR3 reads CASSPRLAGVLYNEQFF. The CDR3 DNA follows: TGTGCCAGCAGTCCCCGGCTAGCGGGAGTTCTATACAATGAGCAGTTCTTC.

The chain combines TRBV7-2 with TRBJ2-3; D is ambiguous. Per the germline V gene, CDR1 is SGHTA and CDR2 is FQGNSA. The CDR3 extends over 16 amino acids. Deletions cut 1 base from V and 1 base from J, with 12 bases between. CDR3 nucleotides: TGTGCCAGCAGCTTAGTTGGTACAATTGGCACAGATACGCAGTATTTT. This translates into CASSLVGTIGTDTQYF.

In DNA, the CDR3 is TGTGCCAGCTCCCTCCGGGACAGCAACTATGGCTACACCTTC. This encodes CASSLRDSNYGYTF. This sequence joins TRBV18 and TRBJ1-2, with 7 bases fitting TRBD1. Trimming removed 6 bases from V and 2 bases from J; junction bases left unmatched: 6. CDR1 is KGHSH and CDR2 is LQKENI in the germline V gene. The length of the CDR3 is 14 residues.

The chain recombines TRBV27 with TRBJ2-3, with a weak D call TRBD2 (7 bases). CDR1 MNHEY and CDR2 SMNVEV come from the germline V gene (reference sequence). CDR3 size: 16 residues. V lost 2 bases and J 7 bases, leaving 19 bases between the germline ends. The chain's CDR3 is CASSLMGGALGNTQYF. CDR3 nucleotides: TGTGCCAGCAGTTTAATGGGGGGGGCGCTGGGGAATACGCAGTATTTT.

This clone was counted only a few times. This sequence joins TRBV15 and TRBJ2-1, with TRBD2 identical over 9 bases. This CDR3 is 18 amino acids long. Germline lookup yields CDR1 LNHNV and CDR2 YYDKDF (reference sequence). Trimming took 0 bases from V and 9 from J; bases not matched to a gene: 15. The CDR3 bases are TGTGCCACCAGCAGAGATCCGGCTAGCGGGACCAACGTGGGTGAGCAGTTCTTC. Translated, it gives CATSRDPASGTNVGEQFF.

The CDR3 DNA follows: TGCAGCGTTGACCGAAGAGGGGTAGGTGGGACAAGGGACTCCTACGAGCAGTACTTC. This translates into CSVDRRGVGGTRDSYEQYF. V gene TRBV29-1 combines with J gene TRBJ2-7; weak D call: TRBD1 (6 bases). The ends were cut back, 3 bases at V and 0 bases at J, with 27 bases in the middle. The CDR3 runs to 19 residues. Germline V gene data show CDR1 as SQVTM and CDR2 as ANQGSEA.

The chain combines TRBV28 with TRBJ1-1; D is undetermined. V shed 1 base and J shed 0 bases, with 3 bases lying between them. The CDR3 runs 13 residues. CDR1 and CDR2 (germline): MDHEN, SYDVKM. The CDR3 region is CASSLLMNTEAFF. DNA of the CDR3: TGTGCCAGCAGTTTATTGATGAACACTGAAGCTTTCTTT.

The rearrangement uses TRBV28 and TRBJ2-7; TRBD2 agrees at 7 bases. With V trimmed by 8 bases and J by 2 bases, 9 bases remained unmatched. Germline V lookup: CDR1 MDHEN, CDR2 SYDVKM. The CDR3 loop spans 14 amino acids. CDR3 residues: CASAWPGGAYEQYF. In DNA form, the CDR3 reads TGTGCCAGCGCTTGGCCGGGGGGAGCCTACGAGCAGTACTTC.